The source of this T cell receptor (beta chain) is a study of blood T cells in healthy people across ages. Study observations and caveats: Not knowing donor CMV status may have confounded expanded clonotype changes.

This clonotype appeared a few times. As yet, its antigen is unknown. Combining a sample-barcoded 5' primer with a J-beta primer mix, a second PCR ran for roughly 6 to 12 cycles. Unique molecular identifiers of 12 random nucleotides labeled each cDNA. TCRdb itself ran the 5' RACE reads through MiXCR, one entry per CDR3 protein. Of around 990,000 distinct CDR3 sequences in the sample, approximately 38% were seen once. CDR1 SNHLY and CDR2 FYNNEI come from the germline V gene. The ends were cut back, 3 bases at V and 9 bases at J, with 10 bases in the middle. This CDR3 has 12 residues. Isolated PBMCs totaled at least 7 million in each sample.

This sequence was found in a man aged 18 to 30 in good health. Input material: blood. The chain has TRBV2 and TRBJ2-3; D unresolved. The CDR3 sequence: CASSDRRVTQYF. CDR3 DNA: TGTGCCAGCAGTGACAGACGAGTCACGCAGTATTTT.